This passage covers 13 T cell receptor beta chains from one sample sequenced in a study of T cells in localized non-small cell lung cancer. Sequencing was performed with immunoSEQ multiplex PCR; in TCRdb, only in-frame clones are kept and a portion is missing. The sample holds around 1,000 clones, more than 20% seen once. The sample here was lung tumor tissue, taken before any cancer treatment. All receptors come from a woman aged 40-69 years with stage I squamous cell lung carcinoma.

The chain recombines TRBV29-1 with TRBJ1-2; D possibly corresponds to TRBD1 (5 bases). The germline CDR1 and CDR2 sequences are SQVTM and ANQGSEA. The CDR3 has 13 amino acids. Trimming removed 4 bases from V and 2 bases from J, with 11 bases in between. CDR3 in amino acids: CSVVGDENYGYTF. As DNA, the CDR3 is TGCAGCGTTGTGGGGGATGAAAACTATGGCTACACCTTC.

This rearrangement joins TRBV9 to TRBJ2-7; maybe TRBD1 (6 bases). Germline CDR1 SGDLS, CDR2 YYNGEE. The V end was cut by 2 bases, the J end by 9 bases, with 18 bases between. The CDR3 extends over 14 amino acids. DNA for the CDR3: TGTGCCAGCAGCGTTACTTTGGACAGCGCCTTGCAGTACTTC. It is translated as CASSVTLDSALQYF.

This clone was counted between two and nine times. The chain combines TRBV9 with TRBJ2-6; no clear D gene. The CDR3 is 15 residues long. Trimming removed 0 bases from V and 0 bases from J, with 4 bases in between. The germline V gene has CDR1 SGDLS and CDR2 YYNGEE. CDR3 DNA: TGTGCCAGCAGCGTAGGTTACTCTGGGGCCAACGTCCTGACTTTC. Translating it yields CASSVGYSGANVLTF.

This clone is categorized as large. This chain joins TRBV6-8 and TRBJ1-1, with D unclear. The CDR3 sequence is 13 residues long. The germline CDR1 and CDR2 sequences are MNHGY and SAAAGT. The germline V and J ends were trimmed by 2 bases and 1 base, with 5 bases remaining between them. The CDR3 here is CASSYQENTEAFF. In DNA form, the CDR3 reads TGTGCCAGCAGTTACCAAGAGAACACTGAAGCTTTCTTT.

The chain uses TRBV6-8 and TRBJ1-1, with TRBD1 identical over 7 bases. The CDR3 consists of 13 residues. V lost 6 bases to trimming and J lost 1 base; unmatched junction nucleotides: 2. Germline assignment: CDR1 MNHGY and CDR2 SAAAGT. This CDR3 reads CASRRQGNTEAFF. For the CDR3, the DNA is TGTGCCAGCAGAAGACAGGGGAACACTGAAGCTTTCTTT.

The rearrangement uses TRBV11-3 and TRBJ1-2; 8 nucleotides align to TRBD1. CDR3 length: 16 residues. V lost 5 bases and J lost 8; bases outside the gene matches: 16. The germline V gene has CDR1 SGHNT and CDR2 YENEEA. The chain's CDR3 is CASSTLDREGSLGYTF. The CDR3 bases are TGTGCCAGCAGCACCCTGGACAGGGAGGGATCCCTAGGCTACACCTTC.

V usage is TRBV14 and J usage is TRBJ2-1, with a tentative D call TRBD2 (5 bases). The length of the CDR3 is 15 residues. Germline V CDR1 and CDR2: SGHDN, FVKESK. Deletions cut 1 base from V and 8 bases from J, with 15 bases between. The CDR3 protein is CASSQGNTARDEQFF. The CDR3 nucleotides read TGTGCCAGCAGCCAAGGGAACACAGCGAGGGATGAGCAGTTCTTC. Full variable domain (outside the CDR3, taken from reference TRBV14 and TRBJ2-1): EAGVTQFPSHSVIEKGQTVTLRCDPISGHDNLYWYRRVMGKEIKFLLHFVKESKQDESGMPNNRFLAERTGGTYSTLKVQPAELEDSGVYFCASSQGNTARDEQFFGPGTRLTVL.

J is TRBJ2-7 and V is TRBV11-3, with 9 nucleotides matching TRBD2. CDR1 is SGHNT and CDR2 is YENEEA in the germline V gene. V lost 0 bases, J lost 4 bases, and 4 bases stayed unmatched. This CDR3 has 15 residues. The CDR3 nucleotides read TGTGCCAGCAGCTTAGAGGGGACTAGCTGGTACGAGCAGTACTTC. Protein sequence: CASSLEGTSWYEQYF.

The chain couples TRBV11-3 to TRBJ2-7; 10 bases are shared with TRBD2. The germline V gene has CDR1 SGHNT and CDR2 YENEEA. V lost 5 bases and J lost 6; bases outside the gene matches: 10. The length of the CDR3 is 15 residues. CDR3 in amino acids: CASSPGLAGEGEQYF. CDR3 DNA sequence: TGTGCCAGCAGCCCGGGCCTAGCGGGAGAGGGCGAGCAGTACTTC. Looking up the rest from reference TRBV11-3 and TRBJ2-7 gives the full variable domain: EAGVVQSPRYKIIEKKQPVAFWCNPISGHNTLYWYLQNLGQGPELLIRYENEEAVDDSQLPKDRFSAERLKGVDSTLKIQPAELGDSAVYLCASSPGLAGEGEQYFGPGTRLTVT.

This clone showed up just a few times. This chain uses TRBV11-3 with TRBJ2-3; D gene uncertain. Trimming shortened V by 0 bases and J by 0 bases, and 7 bases separated the two germline ends. The V gene's germline CDR1 is SGHNT and CDR2 YENEEA. The CDR3 contains 15 residues. CDR3 DNA sequence: TGTGCCAGCAGCTTAGACGGCCCAAGCACAGATACGCAGTATTTT. It encodes CASSLDGPSTDTQYF.

The rearrangement links TRBV4-1 to TRBJ2-7; 14 bases agree with TRBD2. With V trimmed by 4 bases and J by 2 bases, 10 bases remained unmatched. Germline lookup yields CDR1 MGHRA and CDR2 YSYEKL. The CDR3 has 18 amino acids. CDR3 region: CASSRGTSGSLATYEQYF. In DNA form, the CDR3 reads TGCGCCAGCAGCCGGGGGACTAGCGGGAGTCTCGCGACCTACGAGCAGTACTTC.

The chain links TRBV5-1 to TRBJ1-1; D is undetermined. The CDR3 length is 14 residues. With 5 bases removed from V and 0 bases from J, the gap between germline ends came to 11 bases. Looked up from germline, CDR1 is SGHRS and CDR2 is YFSETQ. The CDR3 DNA is TGCGCCAGCAGTGATCCGACCTTGAACACTGAAGCTTTCTTT. It codes for CASSDPTLNTEAFF.

In its sample, this clone was seen a few times. The chain employs TRBV6-8 and TRBJ2-7; D is unclear. V was shortened by 0 bases and J by 5 bases, with 8 bases between the two germline ends. This CDR3 is built from 13 residues. Germline CDR1 and CDR2: MNHGY and SAAAGT. The CDR3 nucleotides read TGTGCCAGCAGTTACTCGAGAAGAAACGAGCAGTACTTC. It specifies CASSYSRRNEQYF.